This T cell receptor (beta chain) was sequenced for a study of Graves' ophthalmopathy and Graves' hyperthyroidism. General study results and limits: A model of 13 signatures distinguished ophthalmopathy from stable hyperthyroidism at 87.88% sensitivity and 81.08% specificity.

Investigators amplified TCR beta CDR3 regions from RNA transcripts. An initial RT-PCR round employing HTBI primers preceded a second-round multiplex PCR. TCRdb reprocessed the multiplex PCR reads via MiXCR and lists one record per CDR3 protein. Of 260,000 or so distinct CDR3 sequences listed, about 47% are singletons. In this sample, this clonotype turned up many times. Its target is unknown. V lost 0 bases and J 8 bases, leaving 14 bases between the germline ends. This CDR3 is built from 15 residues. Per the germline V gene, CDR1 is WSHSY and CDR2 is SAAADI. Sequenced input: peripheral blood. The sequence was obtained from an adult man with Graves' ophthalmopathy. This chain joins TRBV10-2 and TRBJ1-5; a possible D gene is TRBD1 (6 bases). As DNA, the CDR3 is TGCGCCAGCAGTGAGTCTGCCAGGGGCGGCGAGCCCCAGCATTTT. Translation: CASSESARGGEPQHF.